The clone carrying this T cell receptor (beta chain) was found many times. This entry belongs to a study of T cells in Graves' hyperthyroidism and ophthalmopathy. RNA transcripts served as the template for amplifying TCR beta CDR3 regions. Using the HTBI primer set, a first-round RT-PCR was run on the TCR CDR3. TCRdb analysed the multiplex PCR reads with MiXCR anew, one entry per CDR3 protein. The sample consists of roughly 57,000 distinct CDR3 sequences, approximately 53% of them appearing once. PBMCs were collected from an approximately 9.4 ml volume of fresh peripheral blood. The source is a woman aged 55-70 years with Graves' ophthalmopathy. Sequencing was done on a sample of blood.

CDR3 nucleotides: TGCAGTGCTCCAAAATGGAAGAGCTCCTACAATGAGCAGTTCTTC. Encoded protein: CSAPKWKSSYNEQFF. The chain is built from TRBV20-1 and TRBJ2-1; unclear D gene. This CDR3 has 15 amino acids. Germline CDR1 and CDR2: DFQATT and SNEGSKA (reference sequence). V gave up 5 bases and J gave up 0 bases, with 14 bases separating them.